One and the same sample provided the 3 T cell receptor beta chains below, sequenced in a study of blood T cell repertoires in COVID-19. TCRdb's copy holds only in-frame clones and misses some; the assay was immunoSEQ multiplex PCR. Among approximately 280,000 clones listed, roughly nine tenths were seen once. What was sequenced was PBMCs or T cells enriched from blood (not recorded which). All receptors derive from a woman aged 55-70 years who had recovered from COVID-19.

This clone was counted a single time. The chain has TRBV5-5 and TRBJ1-6, with D possibly being TRBD1 (5 bases). Between the trimmed V and J ends, which lost 4 bases and 4 bases, there was a span of 9 bases. This CDR3 comprises 14 residues. Germline loops: CDR1 SGHKS, CDR2 YYEKEE (reference sequence). CDR3 sequence reads: CASSRKGYNSPLHF. The CDR3 DNA reads as TGTGCCAGCAGCCGCAAGGGGTATAATTCACCCCTCCACTTT.

The rearrangement joins TRBV15 to TRBJ2-1; 9 bases agree with TRBD2. The germline V gene has CDR1 LNHNV and CDR2 YYDKDF (reference sequence). Trimming removed 4 bases from V and 5 bases from J; junction bases left unmatched: 6. The CDR3 totals 15 residues. The CDR3 loop reads CATSKISGSHNEQFF. In DNA form, the CDR3 reads TGTGCCACCAGCAAGATTAGCGGGAGCCACAATGAGCAGTTCTTC.

The V call is TRBV5-8, the J call TRBJ2-1; D not resolved. The V and J ends lost 2 bases and 2 bases respectively, with 5 bases between them. The CDR3 is made up of 13 amino acids. Germline CDR1 and CDR2: SGHTS and YDEGEE. The CDR3 DNA reads as TGTGCCAGCAGCTTCCGAGCCTACAATGAGCAGTTCTTC. It encodes CASSFRAYNEQFF.